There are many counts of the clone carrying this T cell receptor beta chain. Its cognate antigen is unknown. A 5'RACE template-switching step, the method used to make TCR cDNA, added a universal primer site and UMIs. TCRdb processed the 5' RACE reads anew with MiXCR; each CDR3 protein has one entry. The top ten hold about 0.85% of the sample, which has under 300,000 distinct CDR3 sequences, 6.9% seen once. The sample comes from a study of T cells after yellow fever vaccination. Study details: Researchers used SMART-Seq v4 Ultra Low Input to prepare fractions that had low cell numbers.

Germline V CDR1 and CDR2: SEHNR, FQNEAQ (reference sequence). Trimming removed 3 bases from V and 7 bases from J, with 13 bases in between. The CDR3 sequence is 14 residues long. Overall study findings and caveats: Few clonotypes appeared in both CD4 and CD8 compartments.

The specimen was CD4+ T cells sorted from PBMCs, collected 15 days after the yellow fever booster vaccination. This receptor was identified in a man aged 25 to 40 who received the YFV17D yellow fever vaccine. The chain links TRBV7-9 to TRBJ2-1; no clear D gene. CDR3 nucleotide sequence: TGTGCCAGCAGCTTTCCCGGGTCTAAGAATGAGCAGTTCTTC. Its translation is CASSFPGSKNEQFF.